Here is one T cell receptor (beta chain) with its context. Its antigen is not identified. This sample was taken from a study of T cell responses to AZD1222 COVID-19 vaccine. Study details: Doses given second, at about 4 or about 12 weeks, were pooled.

Method: immunoSEQ multiplex PCR; TCRdb's copy keeps in-frame clones and lacks some. The table includes 120,000 or so clones, 88% detected once. Study conclusions and caveats: Clonal diversity may have been underestimated in mostly white British donors. Reportedly, nearly half of unique spike TCRs recognized epitopes outside B.1.351/B.1.1.7 mutations.

CDR3 length equals 13 residues. The germline gives CDR1 SSHAT, CDR2 FNYEAQ (reference sequence). The ends were cut back, 5 bases at V and 3 bases at J, with 11 bases in the middle. This clonotype was sampled from an adult in good health. The chain has TRBV7-7 and TRBJ2-7; no clear D gene. The sequenced sample was peripheral blood, obtained on day 0 of AZD1222 vaccination. Here the CDR3 reads CASSPSGFYEQYF. The CDR3 nucleotides are TGTGCCAGCAGCCCCAGTGGGTTCTACGAGCAGTACTTC.